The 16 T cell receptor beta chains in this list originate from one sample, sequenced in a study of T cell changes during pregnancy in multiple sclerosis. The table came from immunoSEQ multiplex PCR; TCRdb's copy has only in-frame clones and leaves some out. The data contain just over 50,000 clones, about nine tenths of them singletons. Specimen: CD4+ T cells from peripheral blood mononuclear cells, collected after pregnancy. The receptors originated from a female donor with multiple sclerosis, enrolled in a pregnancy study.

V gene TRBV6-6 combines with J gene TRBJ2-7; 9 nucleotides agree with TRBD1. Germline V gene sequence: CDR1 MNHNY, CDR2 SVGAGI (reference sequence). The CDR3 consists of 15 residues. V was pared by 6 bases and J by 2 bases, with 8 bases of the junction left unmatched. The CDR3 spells CASSLGQGKTYEQYF. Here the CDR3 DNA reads TGTGCCAGCAGCCTGGGACAGGGAAAGACCTACGAGCAGTACTTC.

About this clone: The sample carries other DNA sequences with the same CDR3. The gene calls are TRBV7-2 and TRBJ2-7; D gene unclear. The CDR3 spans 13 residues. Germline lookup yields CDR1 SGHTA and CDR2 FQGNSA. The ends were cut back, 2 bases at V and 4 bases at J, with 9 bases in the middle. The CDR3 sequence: CASSLLVRYEQYF. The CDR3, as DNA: TGTGCCAGCAGCTTACTTGTTCGGTACGAGCAGTACTTC.

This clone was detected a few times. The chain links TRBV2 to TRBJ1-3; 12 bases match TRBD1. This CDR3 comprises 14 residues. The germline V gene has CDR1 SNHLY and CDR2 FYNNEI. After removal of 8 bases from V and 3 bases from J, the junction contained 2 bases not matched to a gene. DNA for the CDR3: TGTGCCAGCGGGGACAGGGGGCTTGGAAACACCATATATTTT. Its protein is CASGDRGLGNTIYF.

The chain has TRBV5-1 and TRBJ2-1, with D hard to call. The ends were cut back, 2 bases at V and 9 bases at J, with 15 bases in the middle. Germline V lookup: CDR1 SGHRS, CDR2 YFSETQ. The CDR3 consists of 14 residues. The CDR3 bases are TGCGCCAGCAGCTTATCCCGCGGTCAGACTGAGCAGTTCTTC. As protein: CASSLSRGQTEQFF.

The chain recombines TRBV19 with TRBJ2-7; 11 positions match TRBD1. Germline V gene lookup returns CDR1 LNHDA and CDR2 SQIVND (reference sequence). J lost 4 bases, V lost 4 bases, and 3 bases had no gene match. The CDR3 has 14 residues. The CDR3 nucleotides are TGTGCCAGTAGTACCGGACAGGGGGCTTACGAGCAGTACTTC. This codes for CASSTGQGAYEQYF.

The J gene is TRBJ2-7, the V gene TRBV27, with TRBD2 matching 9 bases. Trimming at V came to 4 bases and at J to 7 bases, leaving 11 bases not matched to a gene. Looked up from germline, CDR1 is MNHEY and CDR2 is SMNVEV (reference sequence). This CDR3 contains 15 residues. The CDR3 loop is CASSYSGRGAREQYF. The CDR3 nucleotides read TGTGCCAGCAGTTATAGCGGGAGAGGGGCTCGGGAGCAGTACTTC.

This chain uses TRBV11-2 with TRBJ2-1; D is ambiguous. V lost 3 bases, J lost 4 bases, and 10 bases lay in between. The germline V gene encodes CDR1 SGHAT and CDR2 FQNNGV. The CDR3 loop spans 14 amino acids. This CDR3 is CASSLEQRYNEQFF. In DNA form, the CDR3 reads TGTGCCAGCAGCTTGGAACAGAGATACAATGAGCAGTTCTTC.

CDR3 in DNA: TGTGCCAGCAGTTTATCGGTACTATTACAAGGCGAGCAGTACTTC. Its protein is CASSLSVLLQGEQYF. V is TRBV27 and J is TRBJ2-7, with D uncertain. The germline CDR1 and CDR2 sequences are MNHEY and SMNVEV (reference sequence). The CDR3 loop spans 15 amino acids. V lost 0 bases, J lost 6 bases, and 15 bases lay in between.

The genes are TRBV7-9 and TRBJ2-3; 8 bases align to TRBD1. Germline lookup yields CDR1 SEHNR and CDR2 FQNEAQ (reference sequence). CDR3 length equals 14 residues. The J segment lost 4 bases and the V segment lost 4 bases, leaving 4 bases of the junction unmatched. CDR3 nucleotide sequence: TGTGCCAGCAGCTCACGGACAGGGTCAGATACGCAGTATTTT. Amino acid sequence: CASSSRTGSDTQYF.

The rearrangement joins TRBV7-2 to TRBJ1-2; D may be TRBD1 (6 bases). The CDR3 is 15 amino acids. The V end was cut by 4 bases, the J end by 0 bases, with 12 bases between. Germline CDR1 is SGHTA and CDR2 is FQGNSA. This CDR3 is CASSSQRGSNYGYTF. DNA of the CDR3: TGTGCCAGCAGCTCCCAGAGGGGGTCTAACTATGGCTACACCTTC.

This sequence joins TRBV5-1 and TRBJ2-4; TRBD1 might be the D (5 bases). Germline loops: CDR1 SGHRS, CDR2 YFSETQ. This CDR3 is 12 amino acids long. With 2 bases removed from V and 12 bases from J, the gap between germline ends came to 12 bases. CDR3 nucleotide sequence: TGCGCCAGCAGCTTCTCAGGGCCCTATCAGTACTTC. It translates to CASSFSGPYQYF.

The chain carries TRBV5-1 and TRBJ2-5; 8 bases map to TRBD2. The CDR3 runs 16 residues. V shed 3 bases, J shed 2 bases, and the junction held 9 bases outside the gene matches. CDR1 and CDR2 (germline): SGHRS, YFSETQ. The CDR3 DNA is TGCGCCAGCAGCTCCACGGGAGGGCAGGTACAAGAGACCCAGTACTTC. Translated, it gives CASSSTGGQVQETQYF.

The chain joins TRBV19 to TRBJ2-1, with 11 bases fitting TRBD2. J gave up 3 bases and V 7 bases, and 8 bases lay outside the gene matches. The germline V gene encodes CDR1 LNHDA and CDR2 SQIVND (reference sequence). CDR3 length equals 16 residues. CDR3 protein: CASKRGGTSGYNEQFF. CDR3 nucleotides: TGTGCCAGTAAAAGGGGCGGGACTAGCGGCTACAATGAGCAGTTCTTC.

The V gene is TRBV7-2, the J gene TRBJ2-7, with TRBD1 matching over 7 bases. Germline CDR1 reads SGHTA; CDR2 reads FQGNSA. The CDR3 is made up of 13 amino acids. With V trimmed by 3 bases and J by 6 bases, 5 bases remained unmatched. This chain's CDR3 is CASSFTGVGEQYF. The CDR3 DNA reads TGTGCCAGCAGCTTTACAGGGGTGGGCGAGCAGTACTTC.

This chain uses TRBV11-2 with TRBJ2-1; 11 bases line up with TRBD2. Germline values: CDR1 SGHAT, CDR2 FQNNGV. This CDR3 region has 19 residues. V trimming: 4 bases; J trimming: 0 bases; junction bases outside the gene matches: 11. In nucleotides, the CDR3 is TGTGCCAGCAGCTGGGGTTTAGCGGGAGGGTTGGCCTCCTACAATGAGCAGTTCTTC. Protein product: CASSWGLAGGLASYNEQFF.

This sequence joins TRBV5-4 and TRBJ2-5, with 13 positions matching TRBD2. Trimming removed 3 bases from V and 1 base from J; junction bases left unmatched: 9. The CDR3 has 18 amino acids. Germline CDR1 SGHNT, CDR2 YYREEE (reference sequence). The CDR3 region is CASSWGLAGKVSQETQYF. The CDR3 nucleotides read TGTGCCAGCAGCTGGGGACTAGCGGGAAAGGTGTCCCAAGAGACCCAGTACTTC.